The clone carrying this TCR beta chain was recorded many times. Its matching antigen is unknown. These data belong to a study of early T cells in non-severe SARS-CoV-2 infection. Background on the study: Sequenced material consisted of bulk RNA (from unsorted whole blood), and chains were unpaired. Study-level results: CD4 and private specificities were missed by VDJdb matching, which favored anti-spike CD8 responses.

Each single cDNA molecule received a unique molecular identifier. TCRdb re-called the 5' RACE reads through MiXCR, storing one row per CDR3 protein. The profile shows 40,000 to 55,000 distinct CDR3 sequences, over 7.5% of them singletons. This TCR derives from an adult who was a healthcare worker with PCR-confirmed SARS-CoV-2 infection or an uninfected control (not recorded which). The sequencing input was whole blood.

CDR3 loop: CASSRVRQPQHF. Here the CDR3 DNA reads TGTGCCAGTAGCAGGGTACGTCAGCCCCAGCATTTT. The chain carries TRBV19 and TRBJ1-5, with a tentative D call TRBD1 (5 bases). V lost 6 bases, J lost 6 bases, and 9 bases lay in between. In germline, CDR1 is LNHDA, CDR2 SQIVND (reference sequence). The CDR3 sequence is 12 residues long.